The subject of this entry is one T cell receptor (beta chain). Its antigen remains unknown. These data are taken from a study of graft-versus-host responses after intestinal transplantation. Here immunoSEQ multiplex PCR was the method, and the copy in TCRdb shows in-frame clones only, minus some. The sample yields approximately 46,000 clones, about 81% seen once. This CDR3 is built from 12 residues. Germline V gene data show CDR1 as SNHLY and CDR2 as FYNNEI. The V and J ends lost 2 bases and 12 bases respectively, with 11 bases between them. The source is a human donor who was the organ donor for an intestinal transplant. The input for sequencing was unstimulated CD4+ T cells sorted from spleen or lymph node cells, taken before transplant. The chain links TRBV2 to TRBJ2-1; D may be TRBD2 (6 bases). This CDR3 is CASSEFEAGQFF. CDR3 bases: TGTGCCAGCAGTGAATTCGAAGCGGGGCAGTTCTTC.